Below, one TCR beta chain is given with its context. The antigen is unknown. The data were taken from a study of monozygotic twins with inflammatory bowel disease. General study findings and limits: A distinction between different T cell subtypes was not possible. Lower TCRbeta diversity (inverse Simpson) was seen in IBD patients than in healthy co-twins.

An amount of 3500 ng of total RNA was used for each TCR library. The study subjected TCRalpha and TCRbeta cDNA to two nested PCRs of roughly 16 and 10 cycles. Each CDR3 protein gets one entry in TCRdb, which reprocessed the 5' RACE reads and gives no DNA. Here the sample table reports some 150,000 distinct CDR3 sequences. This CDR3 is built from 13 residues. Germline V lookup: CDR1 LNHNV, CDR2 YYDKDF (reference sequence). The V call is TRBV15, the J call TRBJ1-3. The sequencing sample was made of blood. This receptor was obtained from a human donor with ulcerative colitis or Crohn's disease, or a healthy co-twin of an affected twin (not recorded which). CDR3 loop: CATSRAYGDTIYF.